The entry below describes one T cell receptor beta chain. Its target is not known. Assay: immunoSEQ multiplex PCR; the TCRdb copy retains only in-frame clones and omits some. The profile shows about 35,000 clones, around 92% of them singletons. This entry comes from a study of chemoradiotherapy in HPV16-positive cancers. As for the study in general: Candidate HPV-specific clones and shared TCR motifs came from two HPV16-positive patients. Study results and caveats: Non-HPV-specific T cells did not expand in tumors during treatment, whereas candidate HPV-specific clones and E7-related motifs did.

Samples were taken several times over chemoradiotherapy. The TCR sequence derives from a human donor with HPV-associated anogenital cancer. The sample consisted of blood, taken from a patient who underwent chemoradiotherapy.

In nucleotides, the CDR3 is TGTGCCAGCAGCCAAGAGCCACAGGGATATTCACCCCTCCACTTT. Amino acids: CASSQEPQGYSPLHF. The V call is TRBV4-2, the J call TRBJ1-6; possible D gene TRBD1, 6 bases. V was pared by 0 bases and J by 8 bases, with 11 bases between. In germline, CDR1 is LGHNA, CDR2 YNFKEQ. This CDR3 has 15 amino acids.